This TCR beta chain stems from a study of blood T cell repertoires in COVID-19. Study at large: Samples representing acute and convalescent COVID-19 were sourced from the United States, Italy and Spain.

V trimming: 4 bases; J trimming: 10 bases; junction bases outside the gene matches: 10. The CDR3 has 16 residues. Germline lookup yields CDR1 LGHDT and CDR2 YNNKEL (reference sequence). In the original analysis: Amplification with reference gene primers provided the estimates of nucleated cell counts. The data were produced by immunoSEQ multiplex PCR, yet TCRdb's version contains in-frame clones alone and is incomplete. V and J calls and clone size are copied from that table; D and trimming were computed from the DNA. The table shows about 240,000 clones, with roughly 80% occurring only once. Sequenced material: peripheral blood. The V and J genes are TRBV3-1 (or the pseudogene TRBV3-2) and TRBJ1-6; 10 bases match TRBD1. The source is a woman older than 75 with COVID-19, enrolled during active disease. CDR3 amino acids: CASSRPTGTGVSPLHF. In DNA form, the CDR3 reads TGTGCCAGCAGCCGGCCGACCGGGACAGGGGTCTCACCCCTCCACTTT.